This TCR beta chain emerged from a study of cytomegalovirus exposure and HLA in healthy donors. In the PCR, 60 Vbeta and 13 Jbeta primers were used. The protocol was immunoSEQ multiplex PCR, while the TCRdb copy is restricted to in-frame clones and leaves out a portion. This table has hundreds of thousands of clones, about 75% appearing once. The CDR3 has 14 residues. Losses at the gene ends were 10 bases for V and 5 bases for J; bases not matched to a gene: 12. In germline, CDR1 is SNHLY, CDR2 FYNNEI. The rearrangement joins TRBV2 to TRBJ1-1; TRBD1 matches 8 bases. The TCR sequence derives from a male donor in good health and CMV-seronegative. Sequencing was done on a sample of PBMCs. The CDR3 sequence: CAKSSVQGATEAFF. In DNA, the CDR3 is TGTGCCAAATCCTCGGTTCAGGGGGCAACTGAAGCTTTCTTT. Full variable domain (remainder filled in from reference TRBV2 and TRBJ1-1): EPEVTQTPSHQVTQMGQEVILRCVPISNHLYFYWYRQILGQKVEFLVSFYNNEISEKSEIFDDQFSVERPDGSNFTLKIRSTKLEDSAMYFCAKSSVQGATEAFFGQGTRLTVV.